This record covers a single TCR beta chain. This CDR3 comprises 16 residues. Germline V CDR1 and CDR2: SNHLY, FYNNEI. V was clipped by 6 bases and J by 4 bases; unmatched bases: 10. Time point defined: patch test 1, 2 weeks after DPC sensitization. Documented treatment: therapeutic diphenylcyclopropenone sensitization with weekly scalp DPC. Unfractionated whole blood served as the source for total RNA extraction. This entry is derived from a study of human T cells and chemical hapten exposure. Unique molecular identifiers were affixed to discrete cDNA molecules within the library. TCRdb re-called the RACE reads through MiXCR, storing one row per CDR3 protein. The repertoire holds 150,000 to 200,000 distinct CDR3 sequences, with 20% to 25% as singletons.

The V and J genes are TRBV2 and TRBJ1-1, with TRBD1 matching over 11 bases. This receptor was taken from a woman aged 50 to 60 with alopecia areata. Some clones in this sample may be carry-over from other donors' samples. The sample here was whole blood, taken in connection with sensitization to the hapten diphenylcyclopropenone (DPC). This chain's CDR3 is CASSLNWDRGVTEAFF. In nucleotides, the CDR3 is TGTGCCAGCAGCTTAAACTGGGACAGGGGGGTCACTGAAGCTTTCTTT.